The 29 T cell receptor beta chains below were found in one sample sequenced in a study of blood T cells in healthy people across ages. Using a J-beta primer mix together with a sample-barcoded 5' primer, a second PCR was run for roughly 6 to 11 cycles. TCRdb re-derived calls from the 5' RACE reads in MiXCR, one entry per CDR3 protein. The repertoire holds 1.5 million or so distinct CDR3 sequences, approximately 42% seen once, with roughly 7.9% in the top ten. Sequenced material: blood. These receptors were collected from a woman between 18 and 29 years old in good health.

The chain carries TRBV20-1 and TRBJ1-3; 9 nucleotides match TRBD1. CDR1 DFQATT and CDR2 SNEGSKA come from the germline V gene (reference sequence). The CDR3 spans 14 residues. J was trimmed by 4 bases and V by 5 bases; bases with no gene match: 6. The CDR3 loop reads CSAGTGQGGNTIYF. The CDR3 nucleotides are TGCAGTGCTGGGACAGGGCAGGGAGGAAACACCATATATTTT.

The chain couples TRBV12-3 or TRBV12-4 to TRBJ2-3; a possible D gene is TRBD2 (5 bases). Trimming took off 5 bases at V and 3 bases at J, with 12 bases between the two ends. This CDR3 contains 14 residues. This CDR3 reads CASSLILVTDTQYF. CDR3 nucleotide sequence: TGTGCCAGCAGTCTCATACTAGTAACAGATACGCAGTATTTT.

This chain uses TRBV6-5 with TRBJ1-5; D perhaps matches TRBD1 (5 bases). V gave up 2 bases and J gave up 7 bases, with 12 bases separating them. This CDR3 is built from 14 residues. Germline CDR1 and CDR2: MNHEY and SVGAGI. The CDR3 spells CASSYVGPGQPQHF. The CDR3 nucleotides are TGTGCCAGCAGTTACGTGGGGCCTGGCCAGCCCCAGCATTTT.

Concerning this clonotype itself: This may arise from a read error, as a much more abundant clone is one base away. The CDR3 sequence is CASNPGDYEQYF. CDR3 DNA: TGCGCCAGCAACCCTGGAGATTACGAGCAGTACTTC. The chain uses TRBV5-1 and TRBJ2-7; D gene unclear. Trimming cost V 6 bases and J 4 bases, with 11 bases left between them. The CDR3 totals 12 residues. Looked up from germline, CDR1 is SGHRS and CDR2 is YFSETQ.

The chain uses TRBV20-1 and TRBJ2-1, with D possibly being TRBD1 (5 bases). The length of the CDR3 is 14 residues. V was pared by 2 bases and J by 7 bases, with 15 bases between. Germline assignment: CDR1 DFQATT and CDR2 SNEGSKA (reference sequence). CDR3 sequence: CSARWSRGINEQFF. Here the CDR3 DNA reads TGCAGTGCTAGATGGTCTAGGGGTATAAATGAGCAGTTCTTC.

This chain connects TRBV7-9 to TRBJ2-2; 14 positions agree with TRBD2. Trimming at V came to 4 bases and at J to 8 bases, leaving 12 bases not matched to a gene. This CDR3 has 18 amino acids. Germline V gene sequence: CDR1 SEHNR, CDR2 FQNEAQ (reference sequence). DNA of the CDR3: TGTGCCAGCAGCTACGGGACTAGCGGGAGTCGATTAAAAGGGGAGCTGTTTTTT. Its protein product is CASSYGTSGSRLKGELFF.

Comment on this clonotype: The junction and the germline gene differ at one end; a read error may be behind it. The chain is built from TRBV28 and TRBJ2-7, with 9 positions matching TRBD2. Per the germline V gene, CDR1 is MDHEN and CDR2 is SYDVKM. The CDR3 loop spans 15 amino acids. In DNA, the CDR3 is TGTGCCAGCAGACAGCGGGGGGTCGTCTCCGACGAGCAGTATTTC. This codes for CASRQRGVVSDEQYF.

The chain links TRBV20-1 to TRBJ1-2, with D unclear. CDR3 length equals 20 residues. Per germline, CDR1 DFQATT and CDR2 SNEGSKA (reference sequence). V was trimmed by 0 bases and J by 4 bases, leaving 30 bases between them. The CDR3: CSARDRPGRKEVVIGYGYTF. The CDR3 nucleotides are TGCAGTGCTAGAGATCGGCCGGGCAGAAAAGAGGTGGTGATTGGCTATGGCTACACCTTC.

The chain couples TRBV3-1 to TRBJ1-2; 10 nucleotides align to TRBD1. The CDR3 runs 16 residues. J lost 5 bases, V lost 5 bases, and 11 bases had no gene match. The germline gives CDR1 LGHDT, CDR2 YNNKEL (reference sequence). CDR3 sequence: CASSSGDRGQGYGYTF. CDR3 nucleotide sequence: TGTGCCAGCAGCTCCGGAGACAGGGGGCAAGGATATGGCTACACCTTC. The whole variable domain, remainder taken from reference TRBV3-1 and TRBJ1-2, is DTAVSQTPKYLVTQMGNDKSIKCEQNLGHDTMYWYKQDSKKFLKIMFSYNNKELIINETVPNRFSPKSPDKAHLNLHINSLELGDSAVYFCASSSGDRGQGYGYTFGSGTRLTVV.

This clonotype turned up a few times. The gene calls are TRBV10-3 and TRBJ2-3; 7 nucleotides align to TRBD2. CDR3 length equals 13 residues. Germline CDR1 ENHRY, CDR2 SYGVKD. V trimming: 10 bases; J trimming: 4 bases; junction bases outside the gene matches: 8. The CDR3 DNA follows: TGTGCCACCAGGACTAGTGGCGCAGATACGCAGTATTTT. Translated, it gives CATRTSGADTQYF.

This clonotype was picked up a small number of times. V and J are TRBV27 and TRBJ1-1; possibly TRBD1 for D (5 bases). Germline CDR1 reads MNHEY; CDR2 reads SMNVEV (reference sequence). This CDR3 comprises 11 residues. The V end lost 8 bases, the J end lost 4 bases, and 8 bases lay between the germline ends. CDR3 region: CASLRGTEAFF. CDR3 DNA sequence: TGTGCCAGCTTGAGGGGCACTGAAGCTTTCTTT.

The rearrangement uses TRBV20-1 and TRBJ2-3, with D possibly being TRBD2 (6 bases). Germline V gene sequence: CDR1 DFQATT, CDR2 SNEGSKA (reference sequence). The V end lost 6 bases, the J end lost 0 bases, and 10 bases lay between the germline ends. The CDR3 covers 13 residues. CDR3 protein: CSARRESTDTQYF. Written as DNA, the CDR3 is TGCAGTGCCCGTCGGGAGAGCACAGATACGCAGTATTTT.

The V and J genes are TRBV27 and TRBJ2-5; a possible D gene is TRBD2 (5 bases). V gave up 8 bases and J gave up 7 bases, with 14 bases separating them. This CDR3 region has 12 residues. The germline V gene has CDR1 MNHEY and CDR2 SMNVEV (reference sequence). The CDR3 region is CASWGESSTQYF. The CDR3 DNA reads TGTGCCAGCTGGGGAGAGTCTTCGACCCAGTACTTC.

This rearrangement joins TRBV5-1 to TRBJ2-5; D is unclear. Germline CDR1 reads SGHRS; CDR2 reads YFSETQ. The V end lost 2 bases, the J end lost 11 bases, and 13 bases lay between the germline ends. CDR3 length equals 12 residues. CDR3 amino acids: CASSFLDNEQYF. The CDR3 DNA reads as TGCGCCAGCAGCTTCCTAGACAATGAGCAGTACTTC.

The sample holds one count of this clonotype. The J gene is TRBJ1-1, the V gene TRBV29-1; the D gene is possibly TRBD1 (5 bases). This CDR3 is built from 14 residues. Germline V gene sequence: CDR1 SQVTM, CDR2 ANQGSEA. V lost 3 bases to trimming and J lost 3 bases, with 14 bases between them. The DNA of the CDR3 is TGCAGCGTTGATCCCGACAGCCCAGACACTGAAGCTTTCTTT. It is translated as CSVDPDSPDTEAFF.

This clonotype was seen at least ten times. This chain links TRBV6-1 with TRBJ2-1; 10 bases are shared with TRBD2. This CDR3 has 16 residues. Germline-derived CDR1 and CDR2 are MNHNS and SASEGT. Trimming cost V 6 bases and J 0 bases; bases outside gene matches: 5. The CDR3 sequence: CASRSLAGNSYNEQFF. CDR3 nucleotide sequence: TGTGCCAGCAGGTCACTAGCGGGAAACTCCTACAATGAGCAGTTCTTC.

The sample holds a few counts of this clonotype. The chain combines TRBV18 with TRBJ2-1; 12 bases match TRBD2. J was trimmed by 3 bases and V by 0 bases; bases with no gene match: 3. The CDR3 has 17 amino acids. CDR1 and CDR2 (germline): KGHSH, LQKENI. CDR3 coding DNA: TGTGCCAGCTCACCACCGACTAGCGGGGGCCTCTACAATGAGCAGTTCTTC. As protein: CASSPPTSGGLYNEQFF.

The chain joins TRBV11-2 to TRBJ2-1, with 12 bases fitting TRBD2. Looked up from germline, CDR1 is SGHAT and CDR2 is FQNNGV. Trimming cost V 4 bases and J 7 bases; bases outside gene matches: 8. CDR3 length equals 16 residues. The CDR3 here is CASSSPSGTSGNEQFF. CDR3 DNA: TGTGCCAGCAGCTCACCTTCGGGGACTAGCGGGAATGAGCAGTTCTTC. The full variable domain, in which reference TRBV11-2 and TRBJ2-1 provide the parts outside the CDR3, is EAGVAQSPRYKIIEKRQSVAFWCNPISGHATLYWYQQILGQGPKLLIQFQNNGVVDDSQLPKDRFSAERLKGVDSTLKIQPAKLEDSAVYLCASSSPSGTSGNEQFFGPGTRLTVL.

The CDR3 loop is CSAREQAYASPLHF. DNA for the CDR3: TGCAGTGCTAGAGAACAGGCATACGCTTCACCCCTCCACTTT. The chain couples TRBV20-1 to TRBJ1-6, with D tentatively TRBD1 (5 bases). Germline assignment: CDR1 DFQATT and CDR2 SNEGSKA (reference sequence). The V end lost 0 bases, the J end lost 9 bases, and 12 bases lay between the germline ends. This CDR3 is built from 14 residues.

This clonotype was seen a handful of times. The chain has TRBV18 and TRBJ2-5; the D is unclear. The CDR3 has 15 amino acids. Germline CDR1 is KGHSH and CDR2 is LQKENI. V lost 0 bases, J lost 0 bases, and 8 bases lay in between. The CDR3 coding sequence is TGTGCCAGCTCACCACCGAACGGTTACCAAGAGACCCAGTACTTC. Its protein product is CASSPPNGYQETQYF.

The rearrangement joins TRBV20-1 to TRBJ1-1, with TRBD1 as a possible D gene (6 bases). This CDR3 is built from 14 residues. The V gene lost 5 bases and the J gene lost 1 base, with 14 bases spanning the gap. Looked up from germline, CDR1 is DFQATT and CDR2 is SNEGSKA (reference sequence). CDR3 sequence reads: CSALAPGQNTEAFF. The DNA of the CDR3 is TGCAGTGCTCTAGCGCCGGGACAGAACACTGAAGCTTTCTTT.

A few counts support this clonotype. The chain is built from TRBV21-1 and TRBJ1-4; the tabulated D call, TRBD1, remains unverified against the DNA. TRBV21-1 is a pseudogene segment. This CDR3 comprises 16 residues. As DNA, the CDR3 is TGTGCCAGCAGCTTTTACCCCGGACAGCTACTGGGAAAACTGTTTTTT. Its protein product is CASSFYPGQLLGKLFF.

This sequence joins TRBV4-1 and TRBJ2-7; D is unclear. The CDR3 contains 14 residues. Germline CDR1 reads MGHRA; CDR2 reads YSYEKL. V was trimmed by 5 bases and J by 3 bases, leaving 14 bases between them. CDR3 sequence reads: CASSAQVGIYEQYF. CDR3 coding DNA: TGCGCCAGCAGCGCTCAGGTGGGGATCTACGAGCAGTACTTC.

The chain joins TRBV3-1 to TRBJ2-5; D might be TRBD1 or TRBD2, each matching 5 bases. The ends were cut back, 5 bases at V and 5 bases at J, with 15 bases in the middle. The length of the CDR3 is 14 residues. Germline V gene lookup returns CDR1 LGHDT and CDR2 YNNKEL (reference sequence). The CDR3 DNA reads as TGTGCCAGCAGCGACCGGGACCCGGAGGAGACCCAGTACTTC. Its translation is CASSDRDPEETQYF.

This clonotype was seen a handful of times. The chain links TRBV27 to TRBJ1-2; 12 bases line up with TRBD1. From germline, CDR1 is MNHEY and CDR2 SMNVEV (reference sequence). J was trimmed by 8 bases and V by 2 bases; bases with no gene match: 3. The CDR3 runs to 14 residues. CDR3 sequence reads: CASSLEGQGAGYTF. The CDR3 DNA is TGTGCCAGCAGTTTAGAGGGACAGGGGGCCGGCTACACCTTC.

The chain employs TRBV4-2 and TRBJ1-1; no clear D gene. The V end lost 4 bases, the J end lost 4 bases, and 10 bases lay between the germline ends. The CDR3 loop spans 13 amino acids. Germline V gives CDR1 LGHNA, CDR2 YNFKEQ. The CDR3 nucleotides are TGTGCCAGCAGCCGAAATTGGGCCACTGAAGCTTTCTTT. Translation gives CASSRNWATEAFF.

The rearrangement links TRBV6-4 to TRBJ2-4, with D maybe TRBD2 (6 bases). The CDR3 contains 18 residues. The V and J ends lost 0 bases and 0 bases respectively, with 15 bases between them. Per the germline V gene, CDR1 is MRHNA and CDR2 is SNTAGT. CDR3 nucleotide sequence: TGTGCCAGCAGTGACTCGATCGGGGGTACAATAGCCAAAAACATTCAGTACTTC. Protein sequence: CASSDSIGGTIAKNIQYF.

Only a few counts were recorded for this clonotype. The chain joins TRBV19 to TRBJ2-7; no firm D call. CDR1 is LNHDA and CDR2 is SQIVND in the germline V gene (reference sequence). V was clipped by 5 bases and J by 4 bases, with 15 bases between them. This CDR3 is 14 amino acids long. As DNA, the CDR3 is TGTGCCAGTAGTTTCTCGGTCGGTCCGTACGAGCAGTACTTC. Amino acid sequence: CASSFSVGPYEQYF. The complete variable domain, with remaining parts taken from reference TRBV19 and TRBJ2-7, reads DGGITQSPKYLFRKEGQNVTLSCEQNLNHDAMYWYRQDPGQGLRLIYYSQIVNDFQKGDIAEGYSVSREKKESFPLTVTSAQKNPTAFYLCASSFSVGPYEQYFGPGTRLTVT.

This clonotype was seen more than once but under ten times. The rearrangement joins TRBV12-3 or TRBV12-4 to TRBJ2-1, with 10 bases fitting TRBD2. The junction had 11 bases not matched to a gene; V was cut back by 6 bases and J by 9 bases. The CDR3 is 15 residues long. The CDR3 spells CASSPTSGNLGEQFF. CDR3 nucleotide sequence: TGTGCCAGCAGCCCCACTAGCGGGAATTTGGGTGAGCAGTTCTTC.